The 7 T cell receptor beta chains below all came from one sample that was sequenced in a study of beta chain features in type 1 diabetes. Of the isolated RNA, all was reverse transcribed, and so the sequenced material was expressed TCRB transcripts. TCRdb's copy holds only in-frame clones and misses some; the assay was immunoSEQ multiplex PCR. Seen here are under 300,000 clones, 7.5% to 9.5% observed once, and the top ten hold 0.9% to 1.2%. The material sequenced was central memory CD4+ T cells from blood. These TCRs come from a woman between 18 and 30 years old in good health.

The table lists this clone with a few counts. This chain uses TRBV7-6 with TRBJ2-7, with TRBD1 as a possible D gene (6 bases). The V gene's germline CDR1 is SGHVS and CDR2 FNYEAQ. This CDR3 region has 14 residues. The germline V and J ends were trimmed by 1 base and 3 bases, with 10 bases remaining between them. The CDR3, as DNA: TGTGCCAGCAGCTTAGGTGGGGGCAACTACGAGCAGTACTTC. This translates into CASSLGGGNYEQYF.

This clone was seen a few times. The V call is TRBV6-5, the J call TRBJ2-1; 9 bases map to TRBD1. In germline, CDR1 is MNHEY, CDR2 SVGAGI. J was trimmed by 3 bases and V by 6 bases; bases with no gene match: 3. The CDR3 runs 14 residues. The CDR3 reads CASRTGGLYNEQFF. CDR3 nucleotide sequence: TGTGCCAGCAGAACAGGGGGCCTCTACAATGAGCAGTTCTTC.

This clone was seen a few times. The gene calls are TRBV10-3 and TRBJ2-6; D gene unclear. Trimming stripped 3 bases from V and 0 bases from J, with 3 bases between. CDR3 length equals 14 residues. Germline CDR1 and CDR2: ENHRY and SYGVKD. The CDR3 here is CAISDSSGANVLTF. The CDR3 coding sequence is TGTGCCATCAGTGACAGCTCTGGGGCCAACGTCCTGACTTTC.

This clone was seen a handful of times. The genes are TRBV4-2 and TRBJ1-3; D unclear. The germline V and J ends were trimmed by 8 bases and 4 bases, with 12 bases remaining between them. The CDR3 has 13 amino acids. Per the germline V gene, CDR1 is LGHNA and CDR2 is YNFKEQ. The CDR3 DNA sequence: TGTGCCAGCTTACCGGGTAGAGGAAACACCATATATTTT. As protein: CASLPGRGNTIYF.

V gene TRBV7-3 combines with J gene TRBJ2-5; D not resolved. The CDR3 has 13 amino acids. From germline, CDR1 is SGHTA and CDR2 FQGTGA. V was cut by 2 bases and J by 5 bases, with 9 bases left in between. The CDR3 here is CASSLYGSETQYF. The CDR3, as DNA: TGTGCCAGCAGCTTATACGGGTCGGAGACCCAGTACTTC.

The chain is built from TRBV7-6 and TRBJ2-2; no clear D gene. Germline-derived CDR1 and CDR2 are SGHVS and FNYEAQ. The CDR3 length is 12 residues. The V end was cut by 5 bases, the J end by 9 bases, with 10 bases between. CDR3: CASSPDRRELFF. The CDR3 DNA follows: TGTGCCAGCAGCCCTGACCGCCGGGAGCTGTTTTTT.

A few counts support this clone. This chain connects TRBV7-9 to TRBJ2-1; no reliable D call. The V and J ends lost 5 bases and 4 bases respectively, with 15 bases between them. In germline, CDR1 is SEHNR, CDR2 FQNEAQ (reference sequence). CDR3 length equals 15 residues. CDR3: CASSPPVGIYNEQFF. As DNA, the CDR3 is TGTGCCAGCAGCCCCCCGGTCGGCATTTACAATGAGCAGTTCTTC.